The rows below give T cell receptor beta chains drawn from one sample of a study of T-cell reconstitution after alpha-beta-depleted transplantation in children. TCRdb recomputed calls from the PCR reads with MiXCR, one row per CDR3 protein. The sample has about 540,000 distinct CDR3 sequences, around 19% seen once. The sequenced sample was PBMCs from the stem cell graft donor, obtained from the stem cell graft. Source of these receptors: a human donor who donated a stem cell graft to a child with acute lymphoblastic leukemia. Both conserved end residues are part of each CDR3. The D gene is left open where the match is weak. Rows may omit the clone size; those that give it use once, few, many or a size class.

size,J,V,D,CDR3,DNA
NA,TRBJ1-6,TRBV12-3/TRBV12-4,TRBD1,CASQGGNSYNSPLHF,TGTGCCAGCCAGGGGGGGAATTCCTATAATTCACCCCTCCACTTT
few,TRBJ2-1,TRBV7-2,TRBD2,CASSRRGTSGTGEQFF,TGTGCCAGCAGTCGTCGGGGGACTAGCGGGACCGGGGAGCAGTTCTTC
NA,TRBJ2-5,TRBV12-3/TRBV12-4,NA,CASSLRALGRETQYF,TGTGCCAGCAGTTTACGGGCATTAGGAAGGGAGACCCAGTACTTC
few,TRBJ1-6,TRBV5-1,TRBD1,CASRYGQGIDNSPLHF,TGCGCCAGCAGATATGGACAGGGAATCGATAATTCACCCCTCCACTTT
NA,TRBJ1-1,TRBV7-3,NA,CASSPGAAEAFF,TGTGCCAGCAGCCCGGGGGCCGCTGAAGCTTTCTTT
NA,TRBJ1-2,TRBV5-5,TRBD1,CASSIQGKLGYTF,TGTGCCTCCTCCATACAGGGGAAATTGGGCTACACCTTC
NA,TRBJ1-2,TRBV27,TRBD1,CASSLRPGQGNYGYTF,TGTGCCAGCAGTCTCCGGCCGGGACAGGGTAACTATGGCTACACCTTC
once,TRBJ2-1,TRBV7-6,TRBD1,CASSPRIVVHGTGGYDEQFF,TGTGCCAGCAGTCCCAGAATAGTGGTACACGGGACAGGGGGCTATGATGAGCAGTTCTTC
NA,TRBJ1-1,TRBV6-2/TRBV6-3,NA,CASSYPARQLNTEAFF,TGTGCCAGCAGTTATCCCGCCCGACAGTTGAACACTGAAGCTTTCTTT
few,TRBJ1-5,TRBV7-2,NA,CASSLDRTGHQPQHF,TGTGCCAGCAGCTTAGATCGAACAGGGCATCAGCCCCAGCATTTT
NA,TRBJ2-1,TRBV5-5,NA,CASSPSGAESYNEQFF,TGTGCCAGCAGCCCCTCGGGAGCCGAATCCTACAATGAGCAGTTCTTC
few,TRBJ1-1,TRBV29-1,NA,CSVEHENTEAFF,TGCAGCGTTGAACATGAGAACACTGAAGCTTTCTTT
NA,TRBJ2-7,TRBV5-1,NA,CASCERDGTYEQYF,TGCGCCAGCTGTGAACGGGACGGTACCTACGAGCAGTACTTC
few,TRBJ1-5,TRBV6-5,TRBD1,CASSYRGPYSNQPQHF,TGTGCCAGCAGCTACAGGGGACCTTATAGCAATCAGCCCCAGCATTTT
few,TRBJ2-2,TRBV6-5,NA,CASSYTIGTGELFF,TGTGCCAGCAGTTACACGATAGGGACCGGGGAGCTGTTTTTT
NA,TRBJ1-1,TRBV11-1,TRBD1,CASSRPGTGDPGPGNTEAFF,TGTGCCAGCAGCCGTCCCGGGACAGGGGACCCCGGCCCCGGGAACACTGAAGCTTTCTTT
once,TRBJ2-7,TRBV7-2,TRBD2,CASSLSGTSRFAYEQYF,TGTGCCAGCAGCTTGAGCGGGACTTCGAGATTCGCATACGAGCAGTACTTC
NA,TRBJ2-2,TRBV24-1,TRBD2,CATSDSGRANTGELFF,TGTGCCACCAGTGATTCCGGGAGGGCGAACACCGGGGAGCTGTTTTTT
NA,TRBJ2-7,TRBV6-1,NA,CASSSGDSGIYEQYF,TGTGCCAGCAGTAGTGGTGATAGCGGAATATACGAGCAGTACTTC
NA,TRBJ1-4,TRBV7-9,TRBD1,CASSWMTGGEDEKLFF,TGTGCCAGCAGCTGGATGACAGGGGGCGAGGATGAAAAACTGTTTTTT
few,TRBJ1-4,TRBV7-9,NA,CASSSGAGIDEKLFF,TGTGCCAGCAGCTCCGGGGCGGGCATTGATGAAAAACTGTTTTTT
NA,TRBJ2-7,TRBV4-2,NA,CASSGEGSRIDEQYF,TGTGCCAGCAGTGGCGAGGGAAGTAGGATCGACGAGCAGTACTTC
few,TRBJ2-1,TRBV29-1,NA,CSVEGPWRAANEQFF,TGCAGCGTTGAAGGACCATGGCGAGCAGCAAATGAGCAGTTCTTC
NA,TRBJ2-7,TRBV20-1,NA,CSARGPARYEQYF,TGCAGTGCTAGAGGACCAGCGCGATACGAGCAGTACTTC
NA,TRBJ1-5,TRBV6-1,NA,CASSPSPSGAQPQHF,TGTGCCAGCAGTCCCAGCCCCAGTGGCGCTCAGCCCCAGCATTTT
NA,TRBJ2-1,TRBV19,NA,CASSPAANEQFF,TGTGCCAGTAGCCCGGCAGCGAATGAGCAGTTCTTC
NA,TRBJ2-1,TRBV24-1,NA,CATSDLARSSYNEQFF,TGTGCCACCAGTGATTTGGCCCGTAGCTCCTACAATGAGCAGTTCTTC
NA,TRBJ1-1,TRBV18,NA,CASSPVGGTTEAFF,TGTGCCAGCTCACCCGTGGGGGGTACCACTGAAGCTTTCTTT
NA,TRBJ2-1,TRBV24-1,NA,CATSDLSVAEQFF,TGTGCCACCAGTGATTTATCGGTGGCGGAGCAGTTCTTC
NA,TRBJ2-1,TRBV12-3/TRBV12-4,TRBD2,CASSPSGRSEEQFF,TGTGCCAGCAGTCCTAGCGGGAGATCGGAAGAGCAGTTCTTC
few,TRBJ2-5,TRBV12-3/TRBV12-4,NA,CASSLWGRQYF,TGTGCCAGCAGTCTCTGGGGACGCCAGTACTTC
NA,TRBJ2-7,TRBV12-3/TRBV12-4,TRBD1,CASTPRDRDTYEQYF,TGTGCCAGCACCCCGCGGGACAGGGACACCTACGAGCAGTACTTC
NA,TRBJ2-7,TRBV5-1,NA,CASSSSTLFYEQYF,TGCGCCAGCAGCTCCTCCACCCTCTTCTACGAGCAGTACTTC
few,TRBJ1-1,TRBV12-3/TRBV12-4,NA,CASSLTSPNTEAFF,TGTGCCAGCAGCCTAACGTCACCCAACACTGAAGCTTTCTTT
NA,TRBJ2-7,TRBV29-1,NA,CSVEERGSSYEQYF,TGCAGCGTTGAGGAGAGAGGGTCCTCCTACGAGCAGTACTTC
NA,TRBJ2-5,TRBV5-1,NA,CASMGPQFDQYF,TGCGCCAGCATGGGCCCACAATTCGACCAGTACTTC
NA,TRBJ2-3,TRBV27,NA,CASSFYGFADTQYF,TGTGCCAGCAGTTTCTACGGGTTCGCAGATACGCAGTATTTT
NA,TRBJ2-2,TRBV24-1,NA,CATSAAGPTGELFF,TGTGCCACCAGTGCCGCAGGGCCTACCGGGGAGCTGTTTTTT
NA,TRBJ2-3,TRBV5-1,NA,CASSSGTTADTQYF,TGCGCCAGCAGCTCCGGGACCACAGCAGATACGCAGTATTTT
NA,TRBJ2-3,TRBV27,TRBD2,CASSLSGLGSGRSTDTQYF,TGTGCCAGCAGTTTATCAGGATTAGGGAGCGGGAGGAGCACAGATACGCAGTATTTT
few,TRBJ2-7,TRBV30,TRBD2,CAWNGGRAVEQYF,TGTGCCTGGAACGGCGGGAGGGCGGTCGAGCAGTACTTC
many,TRBJ1-2,TRBV14,NA,CASSQERNRRLVNYGYTF,TGTGCCAGCAGCCAAGAGAGGAACAGACGCCTTGTAAACTATGGCTACACCTTC
few,TRBJ2-1,TRBV7-9,TRBD2,CASRKGLGEVNEQFF,TGTGCCAGCAGAAAGGGACTAGGGGAGGTGAATGAGCAGTTCTTC
few,TRBJ2-2,TRBV6-9,NA,CASPPRPPRGNTGELFF,TGTGCCAGCCCCCCCCGCCCCCCGCGGGGGAACACCGGGGAGCTGTTTTTT
many,TRBJ1-2,TRBV5-1,NA,CASSSPDAYYGYTF,TGCGCCAGCAGCTCCCCCGACGCCTACTATGGCTACACCTTC
NA,TRBJ2-2,TRBV27,NA,CATNPVGFGSGELFF,TGTGCCACCAACCCGGTGGGGTTCGGTTCCGGGGAGCTGTTTTTT
NA,TRBJ1-5,TRBV30,TRBD1,CAWSVRTGNAQPQHF,TGTGCCTGGAGTGTACGGACAGGTAACGCGCAGCCCCAGCATTTT
NA,TRBJ2-5,TRBV20-1,NA,CSARAKETQYF,TGCAGTGCTAGAGCCAAAGAGACCCAGTACTTC
few,TRBJ2-5,TRBV3-1,NA,CASSQVGRETQYF,TGTGCCAGCAGCCAAGTTGGGCGAGAGACCCAGTACTTC
NA,TRBJ1-6,TRBV12-3/TRBV12-4,NA,CASSLGRYNSPLHF,TGTGCCAGCAGTTTGGGCCGCTATAATTCACCCCTCCACTTT
NA,TRBJ1-6,TRBV2,NA,CASRPSGDSPLHF,TGTGCCAGCAGGCCCTCAGGTGACTCACCCCTCCACTTT
few,TRBJ2-1,TRBV7-2,NA,CASSLGFRVYEQFF,TGTGCCAGCAGCTTAGGTTTCAGGGTATATGAGCAGTTCTTC
few,TRBJ2-5,TRBV7-9,TRBD2,CASSFGLAGAEETQYF,TGTGCCAGCAGCTTTGGACTAGCGGGGGCCGAAGAGACCCAGTACTTC
few,TRBJ2-2,TRBV27,NA,CASSLSPLTGITGELFF,TGTGCCAGCAGTTTATCCCCCCTTACAGGGATCACCGGGGAGCTGTTTTTT
few,TRBJ2-5,TRBV3-1,TRBD2,CASSHPGLAGETQYF,TGTGCCAGCAGCCACCCCGGACTAGCGGGGGAGACCCAGTACTTC
few,TRBJ2-1,TRBV20-1,NA,CSVWDGAGNEQFF,TGCAGTGTCTGGGACGGAGCAGGGAATGAGCAGTTCTTC
many,TRBJ2-1,TRBV7-3,TRBD2,CASSPASGGYNEQFF,TGTGCCAGCAGCCCCGCCAGCGGGGGGTACAATGAGCAGTTCTTC